This passage covers 26 T cell receptor beta chains from one sample sequenced in a study of blood T cell repertoires in COVID-19. Produced via immunoSEQ multiplex PCR; TCRdb's table is partial and in-frame only. The data contain about 330,000 clones, roughly 82% of them singletons. The sequencing input was peripheral blood. Receptors were obtained from a woman between 50 and 59 years old with acute or convalescent COVID-19.

For the CDR3, the DNA is TGTGCCAGCAGCCGACGGACTAGCGGATTAGAGACCCAGTACTTC. It is translated as CASSRRTSGLETQYF. The V gene is TRBV28, the J gene TRBJ2-5; TRBD2 agrees at 10 bases. This CDR3 has 15 amino acids. The junction had 8 bases not matched to a gene; V was cut back by 6 bases and J by 4 bases. From germline, CDR1 is MDHEN and CDR2 SYDVKM.

This clone was seen a handful of times. This chain joins TRBV6-1 and TRBJ1-2; a weak D match, TRBD1 (5 bases). There are 15 residues in the CDR3. Germline CDR1 MNHNS, CDR2 SASEGT. Trimming left V 2 bases short and J 8 bases short, with 18 bases between. The CDR3 here is CASSEIMGGALGYTF. DNA of the CDR3: TGTGCCAGCAGTGAAATTATGGGGGGAGCCTTGGGCTACACCTTC.

V gene TRBV19 combines with J gene TRBJ2-7; 12 nucleotides agree with TRBD2. V dropped 4 bases and J dropped 2; count of bases not matched to a gene: 6. The CDR3 loop spans 16 amino acids. Germline CDR1 is LNHDA and CDR2 is SQIVND (reference sequence). CDR3 DNA: TGTGCCAGTAGTACCACTAGCGGGAGGCAACCCTACGAGCAGTACTTC. It yields the protein CASSTTSGRQPYEQYF.

This clone has a handful of counts. The J gene is TRBJ1-2, the V gene TRBV7-3, with 8 bases aligning to TRBD1. Looked up from germline, CDR1 is SGHTA and CDR2 is FQGTGA. Trimming cost V 5 bases and J 2 bases; bases outside gene matches: 4. The CDR3 sequence is 14 residues long. CDR3 residues: CASSASGGNYGYTF. CDR3 coding DNA: TGTGCCAGCAGCGCCTCAGGGGGCAACTATGGCTACACCTTC.

The CDR3 region has the DNA TGTGCCAGCAGCATAACAGCTCCCACCCCCATCATAGCCAAAAACATTCAGTACTTC. It yields the protein CASSITAPTPIIAKNIQYF. V usage is TRBV21-1 and J usage is TRBJ2-4; the table names TRBD1, a call not compared with the DNA. TRBV21-1 is a known pseudogene. The CDR3 is 19 amino acids.

The chain has TRBV6-5 and TRBJ1-2; the D gene is possibly TRBD1 (6 bases). The CDR3 has 14 residues. V was trimmed by 0 bases and J by 8 bases, leaving 13 bases between them. Germline values: CDR1 MNHEY, CDR2 SVGAGI. The chain's CDR3 is CASSYSGTKGGYTF. The CDR3 bases are TGTGCCAGCAGTTACTCGGGGACAAAAGGGGGCTACACCTTC.

The chain joins TRBV5-1 to TRBJ2-2; D might be TRBD1 (5 bases). The CDR3 covers 15 residues. V was shortened by 1 base and J by 2 bases, with 9 bases between the two germline ends. Germline lookup yields CDR1 SGHRS and CDR2 YFSETQ. CDR3 protein: CASSLLQDNTGELFF. Here the CDR3 DNA reads TGCGCCAGCAGCTTGTTACAGGATAACACCGGGGAGCTGTTTTTT.

The chain recombines TRBV13 with TRBJ1-5, with unresolved D. The CDR3 loop spans 13 amino acids. Per germline, CDR1 PRHDT and CDR2 FYEKMQ (reference sequence). Trimming left V 1 base short and J 5 bases short, with 6 bases between. In DNA, the CDR3 is TGTGCCAGCAGCTTAGCGAGGGATCAGCCCCAGCATTTT. Amino acids: CASSLARDQPQHF.

The V and J genes are TRBV5-1 and TRBJ2-1, with a weak D call TRBD2 (5 bases). Per the germline V gene, CDR1 is SGHRS and CDR2 is YFSETQ. Trimming took 0 bases from V and 1 from J, leaving 11 bases between them. This CDR3 is 16 amino acids long. Here the CDR3 reads CASSLELVSSYNEQFF. DNA of the CDR3: TGCGCCAGCAGCTTGGAACTAGTCTCTTCCTACAATGAGCAGTTCTTC.

For the CDR3, the DNA is TGCAGCGTTGGCGCTAGCGGTCGCACAGATACGCAGTATTTT. It translates to CSVGASGRTDTQYF. The chain uses TRBV29-1 and TRBJ2-3, with 7 bases identical to TRBD2. The CDR3 is 14 residues long. Germline CDR1 is SQVTM and CDR2 is ANQGSEA. Losses at the gene ends were 4 bases for V and 1 base for J; bases not matched to a gene: 5.

The rearrangement joins TRBV6-5 to TRBJ1-6; D not resolved. V was shortened by 6 bases and J by 6 bases, with 6 bases between the two germline ends. Germline CDR1 reads MNHEY; CDR2 reads SVGAGI. The CDR3 runs 12 residues. CDR3 residues: CASSQVNSPLHF. The CDR3 DNA reads as TGTGCCAGCAGCCAGGTTAATTCACCCCTCCACTTT.

The chain employs TRBV27 and TRBJ1-6; D is ambiguous. CDR1 is MNHEY, CDR2 SMNVEV, per germline (reference sequence). Trimming shortened V by 4 bases and J by 7 bases, and 20 bases separated the two germline ends. CDR3 length: 17 amino acids. The CDR3 sequence: CASSYRTLRYRNSPLHF. CDR3 coding DNA: TGTGCCAGCAGTTATAGGACTCTTCGTTACCGGAATTCACCCCTCCACTTT.

This chain uses TRBV15 with TRBJ2-3, with TRBD2 matching over 11 bases. Per the germline V gene, CDR1 is LNHNV and CDR2 is YYDKDF (reference sequence). The CDR3 covers 18 residues. Germline trimming cut 2 bases from V and 0 bases from J; bases unmatched to any gene: 7. CDR3 bases: TGTGCCACCAGCAGAAGCTCAACTAGCGGGAGTAGCACAGATACGCAGTATTTT. It codes for CATSRSSTSGSSTDTQYF.

This sequence joins TRBV12-3 or TRBV12-4 and TRBJ1-1, with TRBD1 identical over 7 bases. This CDR3 is 11 amino acids long. The V gene end was trimmed by 7 bases and the J gene end by 10 bases; junction bases not matched to a gene: 6. CDR3 sequence: CASTLQGGAFF. DNA for the CDR3: TGTGCCAGCACCCTCCAGGGGGGAGCTTTCTTT.

This clone has only one observation. The chain's CDR3 is CASSPYSKETQYF. DNA of the CDR3: TGTGCCAGTAGTCCATACAGTAAAGAGACCCAGTACTTC. The chain is built from TRBV19 and TRBJ2-5; no clear D. V was trimmed by 5 bases and J by 3 bases, leaving 10 bases between them. The CDR3 covers 13 residues. Germline V gene data show CDR1 as LNHDA and CDR2 as SQIVND (reference sequence).

The genes are TRBV18 and TRBJ2-6; D not certain. This CDR3 has 16 residues. V lost 2 bases, J lost 2 bases, and 10 bases lay in between. CDR1 and CDR2 from the germline V gene are KGHSH and LQKENI. The CDR3 region is CASSPKPKPGANVLTF. Written as DNA, the CDR3 is TGTGCCAGCTCACCAAAACCGAAGCCTGGGGCCAACGTCCTGACTTTC. Complete variable domain (other parts from reference TRBV18 and TRBJ2-6): NAGVMQNPRHLVRRRGQEARLRCSPMKGHSHVYWYRQLPEEGLKFMVYLQKENIIDESGMPKERFSAEFPKEGPSILRIQQVVRGDSAAYFCASSPKPKPGANVLTFGAGSRLTVL.

V gene TRBV6-1 combines with J gene TRBJ1-6, with D possibly TRBD1 on 6 matching bases. Germline V gene lookup returns CDR1 MNHNS and CDR2 SASEGT. The CDR3 consists of 17 residues. Trimming removed 0 bases from V and 7 bases from J, with 16 bases in between. CDR3 in DNA: TGTGCCAGCAGTGAAGCGGGGGCCTTGTCCCCGAATTCACCCCTCCACTTT. This codes for CASSEAGALSPNSPLHF.

About this clone: This specimen includes other DNA sequences encoding the same CDR3. The V call is TRBV5-1, the J call TRBJ2-7, with a possible D match to TRBD1 (5 bases). Germline V gene data show CDR1 as SGHRS and CDR2 as YFSETQ. Trimming shortened V by 0 bases and J by 1 base, and 8 bases separated the two germline ends. This CDR3 comprises 14 residues. CDR3 loop: CASSLGQSSYEQYF. CDR3 nucleotides: TGCGCCAGCAGCTTGGGACAGTCATCCTACGAGCAGTACTTC.

This clone was seen a handful of times. The genes are TRBV6-5 and TRBJ2-7; TRBD1 agrees at 9 bases. The V gene's germline CDR1 is MNHEY and CDR2 SVGAGI. The junction had 9 bases not matched to a gene; V was cut back by 6 bases and J by 3 bases. The CDR3 is 15 amino acids. This CDR3 is CASSRPGQGFYEQYF. For the CDR3, the DNA is TGTGCCAGCAGCCGTCCGGGACAGGGTTTCTACGAGCAGTACTTC.

This clone was recorded once. The chain joins TRBV27 to TRBJ1-6; no clear D. The germline CDR1 and CDR2 sequences are MNHEY and SMNVEV (reference sequence). Trimming pared 4 bases from V and 3 bases from J, leaving 4 bases between. The CDR3 covers 13 residues. CDR3 loop: CASSSIYNSPLHF. Here the CDR3 DNA reads TGTGCCAGCAGTTCCATCTATAATTCACCCCTCCACTTT.

This clone has more than one count but fewer than ten. V is TRBV30 and J is TRBJ2-2, with D possibly TRBD1 on 6 matching bases. Trimming cost V 3 bases and J 5 bases, with 16 bases left between them. CDR3 length equals 15 residues. Germline assignment: CDR1 GTSNPN and CDR2 SVGIG (reference sequence). The CDR3 reads CAWRKKQGFTGELFF. For the CDR3, the DNA is TGTGCCTGGAGAAAGAAACAGGGATTTACCGGGGAGCTGTTTTTT.

V is TRBV30 and J is TRBJ2-3; weak D call: TRBD1 (6 bases). CDR3 length equals 13 residues. Trimming shortened V by 0 bases and J by 3 bases, and 7 bases separated the two germline ends. CDR1 and CDR2 from the germline V gene are GTSNPN and SVGIG (reference sequence). CDR3 nucleotides: TGTGCCTGGAGTGTAAGGGGGACAGATACGCAGTATTTT. It specifies CAWSVRGTDTQYF. The full variable domain, in which reference TRBV30 and TRBJ2-3 provide the parts outside the CDR3, is SQTIHQWPATLVQPVGSPLSLECTVEGTSNPNLYWYRQAAGRGLQLLFYSVGIGQISSEVPQNLSASRPQDRQFILSSKKLLLSDSGFYLCAWSVRGTDTQYFGPGTRLTVL.

A few counts support this clone. The gene calls are TRBV19 and TRBJ2-3; the D gene is possibly TRBD1 (6 bases). CDR1 and CDR2 from the germline V gene are LNHDA and SQIVND (reference sequence). This CDR3 comprises 15 residues. V lost 4 bases and J 2 bases, leaving 13 bases between the germline ends. The CDR3: CASSTGTYLTDTQYF. The CDR3, as DNA: TGTGCCAGTAGTACCGGGACATACCTCACAGATACGCAGTATTTT. Using reference TRBV19 and TRBJ2-3 for the parts outside the CDR3, the full variable domain is DGGITQSPKYLFRKEGQNVTLSCEQNLNHDAMYWYRQDPGQGLRLIYYSQIVNDFQKGDIAEGYSVSREKKESFPLTVTSAQKNPTAFYLCASSTGTYLTDTQYFGPGTRLTVL.

This clone showed up just a few times. The genes are TRBV6-2 or TRBV6-3 and TRBJ2-7; 13 bases agree with TRBD2. Germline assignment: CDR1 MNHEY and CDR2 SVGEGT. The J segment lost 9 bases and the V segment lost 5 bases, leaving 10 bases of the junction unmatched. The CDR3 totals 15 residues. CDR3 amino acids: CASSNGLAGASTQYF. CDR3 DNA: TGTGCCAGCAGTAACGGACTAGCGGGAGCCTCTACGCAGTACTTC.

Here the CDR3 DNA reads TGTGCCAGCAGTCAACGACAGGGCCCCTACGAGCAGTACTTC. Protein product: CASSQRQGPYEQYF. The chain joins TRBV6-5 to TRBJ2-7; 7 nucleotides align to TRBD1. Trimming took 5 bases from V and 2 from J; bases not matched to a gene: 6. This CDR3 contains 14 residues. CDR1 and CDR2 (germline): MNHEY, SVGAGI.

The rearrangement uses TRBV24-1 and TRBJ1-2; unclear D gene. This CDR3 region has 13 residues. V lost 4 bases to trimming and J lost 3 bases, with 8 bases between them. Germline V gene lookup returns CDR1 KGHDR and CDR2 SFDVKD. For the CDR3, the DNA is TGTGCCACCAGTGAGGGAGATTACTATGGCTACACCTTC. Translating it yields CATSEGDYYGYTF.